The clone carrying this T cell receptor (beta chain) was counted ten times or more. The data are from a study of T cells in Graves' hyperthyroidism and ophthalmopathy. Researchers amplified the TCR beta CDR3 regions from RNA transcripts. Primed by the HTBI set, a first-round RT-PCR was run on the TCR CDR3. TCRdb used MiXCR to reprocess the multiplex PCR reads, holding one entry per CDR3 protein. This table has about 410,000 distinct CDR3 sequences, roughly 15% appearing once. There are 17 residues in the CDR3. The V end lost 3 bases, the J end lost 5 bases, and 19 bases lay between the germline ends. Germline loops: CDR1 MDHEN, CDR2 SYDVKM.

This TCR derives from a woman younger than 45 with Graves' ophthalmopathy. The sequenced sample consisted of blood. The genes are TRBV28 and TRBJ2-2; possibly TRBD2 for D (6 bases). This chain's CDR3 is CASSLAVPRGRTGELFF. The CDR3 region has the DNA TGTGCCAGCAGTTTGGCGGTTCCCCGGGGGAGGACCGGGGAGCTGTTTTTT.